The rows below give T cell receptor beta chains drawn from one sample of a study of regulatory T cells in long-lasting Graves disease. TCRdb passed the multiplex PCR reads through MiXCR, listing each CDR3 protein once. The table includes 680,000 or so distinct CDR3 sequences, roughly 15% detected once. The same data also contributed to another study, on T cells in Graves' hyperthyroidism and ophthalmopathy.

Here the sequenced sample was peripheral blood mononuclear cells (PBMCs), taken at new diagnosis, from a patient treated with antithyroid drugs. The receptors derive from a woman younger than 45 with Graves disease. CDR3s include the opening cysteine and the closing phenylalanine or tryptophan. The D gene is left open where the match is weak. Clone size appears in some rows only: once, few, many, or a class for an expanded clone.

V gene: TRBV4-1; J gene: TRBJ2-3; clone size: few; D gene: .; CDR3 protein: CASSQDSRGDTQYF; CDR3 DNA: TGCGCCAGCAGCCAAGATTCGAGAGGAGATACGCAGTATTTT
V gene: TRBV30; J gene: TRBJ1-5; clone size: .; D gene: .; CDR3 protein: CASKVMNQPQHF; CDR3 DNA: TGTGCCTCTAAGGTTATGAATCAGCCCCAGCATTTT
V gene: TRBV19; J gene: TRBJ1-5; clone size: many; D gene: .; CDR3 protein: CASSWGGSKEPQHF; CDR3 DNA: TGTGCCAGTAGTTGGGGCGGTAGCAAAGAACCCCAGCATTTT
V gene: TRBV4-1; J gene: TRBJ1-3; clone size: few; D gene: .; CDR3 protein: CASSQDLRGRASGNTIYF; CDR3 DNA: TGCGCCAGCAGCCAAGATCTTCGGGGCCGCGCGTCTGGAAACACCATATATTTT
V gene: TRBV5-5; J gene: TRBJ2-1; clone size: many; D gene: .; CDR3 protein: CASSYPQRKEQFF; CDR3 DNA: TGTGCCAGCAGCTACCCACAGAGAAAGGAGCAGTTCTTC
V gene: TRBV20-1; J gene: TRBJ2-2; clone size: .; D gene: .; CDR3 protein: CSADPRDGNTGELFF; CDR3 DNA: TGCAGTGCGGATCCCAGGGACGGGAACACCGGGGAGCTGTTTTTT
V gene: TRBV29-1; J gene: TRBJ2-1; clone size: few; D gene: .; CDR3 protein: CSVEDLLSEQFF; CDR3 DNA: TGCAGCGTTGAAGATCTTTTGAGTGAGCAGTTCTTC
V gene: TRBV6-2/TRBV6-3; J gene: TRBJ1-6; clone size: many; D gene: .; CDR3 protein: CASSFDQGGYNSPLHF; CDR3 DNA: TGTGCCAGCAGCTTTGACCAGGGAGGCTATAATTCACCCCTCCACTTT
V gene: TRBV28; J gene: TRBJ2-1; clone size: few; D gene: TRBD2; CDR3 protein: CASGSGGSSYNEQFF; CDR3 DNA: TGTGCCAGCGGCTCCGGCGGGAGCTCCTACAATGAGCAGTTCTTC
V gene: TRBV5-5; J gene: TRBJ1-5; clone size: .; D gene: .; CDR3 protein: CASSLIDTSINQPQHF; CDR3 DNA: TGTGCCAGCAGCTTGATCGACACGAGTATCAATCAGCCCCAGCATTTT
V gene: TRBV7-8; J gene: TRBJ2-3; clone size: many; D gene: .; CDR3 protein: CASSLSSRRDTQYF; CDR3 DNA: TGTGCCAGCAGCTTATCTAGCCGGCGTGATACGCAGTATTTT
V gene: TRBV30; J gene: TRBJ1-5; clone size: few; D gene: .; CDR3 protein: CAWPDRLNQPQHF; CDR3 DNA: TGTGCCTGGCCTGACAGGCTCAATCAGCCCCAGCATTTT
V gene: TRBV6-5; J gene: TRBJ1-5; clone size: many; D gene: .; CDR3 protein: CASSYSKLEPQHF; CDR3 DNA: TGTGCCAGCAGTTACTCGAAATTGGAGCCCCAGCATTTT
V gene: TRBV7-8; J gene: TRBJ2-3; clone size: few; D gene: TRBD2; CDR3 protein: CASSLVRLAGVADTQYF; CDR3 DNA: TGTGCCAGCAGCTTAGTTCGACTAGCGGGAGTGGCAGATACGCAGTATTTT
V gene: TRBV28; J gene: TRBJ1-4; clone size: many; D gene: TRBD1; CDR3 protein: CASSFSDRENEKLFF; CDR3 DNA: TGTGCCAGCAGTTTTTCCGACAGGGAAAATGAAAAACTGTTTTTT
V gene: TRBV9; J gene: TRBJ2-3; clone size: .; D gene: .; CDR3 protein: CASSVLAGDSSYSTDTQYF; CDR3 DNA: TGTGCCAGCAGCGTTTTAGCTGGGGATTCTTCATATAGCACAGATACGCAGTATTTT
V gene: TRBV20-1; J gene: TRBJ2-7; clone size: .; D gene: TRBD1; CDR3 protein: CSATRTGGSYEQYF; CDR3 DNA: TGCAGTGCTACCCGGACAGGGGGATCCTACGAGCAGTACTTC
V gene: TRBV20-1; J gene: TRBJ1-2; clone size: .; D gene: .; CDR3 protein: CSARDSQYGYTF; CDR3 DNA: TGCAGTGCTAGAGATTCCCAGTATGGCTACACCTTC
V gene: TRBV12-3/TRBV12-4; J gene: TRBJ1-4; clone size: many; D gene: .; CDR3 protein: CASSYTGPNEKLFF; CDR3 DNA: TGTGCCAGCAGTTATACAGGCCCAAATGAAAAACTGTTTTTT
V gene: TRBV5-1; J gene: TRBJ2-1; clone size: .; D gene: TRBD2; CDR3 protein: CASSPGTSGRVAEQFF; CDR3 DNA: TGCGCCAGCAGCCCCGGGACTAGCGGGAGGGTAGCTGAGCAGTTCTTC
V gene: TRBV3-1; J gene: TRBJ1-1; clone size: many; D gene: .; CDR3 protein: CASSLGQRNEAFF; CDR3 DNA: TGTGCCAGCAGCCTAGGCCAAAGGAACGAAGCTTTCTTT
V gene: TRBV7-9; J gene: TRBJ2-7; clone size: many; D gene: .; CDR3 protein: CASSSGDRLFGEQYF; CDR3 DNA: TGTGCCAGCAGCTCCGGGGACCGCCTTTTTGGCGAGCAGTACTTC
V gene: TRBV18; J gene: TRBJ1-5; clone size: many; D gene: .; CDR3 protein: CASSPSGFNQPQHF; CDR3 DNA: TGTGCCAGCTCACCATCAGGGTTCAATCAGCCCCAGCATTTT
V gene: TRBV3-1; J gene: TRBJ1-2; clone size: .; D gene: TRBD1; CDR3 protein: CASSHQMKQGRTISYGYTF; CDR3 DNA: TGTGCCAGCAGCCATCAGATGAAACAGGGGAGAACTATTAGCTATGGCTACACCTTC
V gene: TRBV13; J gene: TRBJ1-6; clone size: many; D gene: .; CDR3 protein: CASSLGGTPLHF; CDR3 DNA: TGTGCCAGCAGCTTAGGCGGAACACCCCTCCACTTT
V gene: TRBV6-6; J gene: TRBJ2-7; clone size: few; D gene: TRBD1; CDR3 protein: CASGYSVGQGRYEQYF; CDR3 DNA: TGTGCCAGCGGTTACTCGGTCGGACAGGGTCGGTACGAGCAGTACTTC
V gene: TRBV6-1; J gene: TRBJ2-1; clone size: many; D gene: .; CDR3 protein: CASSEPTGYNEQFF; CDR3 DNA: TGTGCCAGCAGTGAACCCACAGGGTACAATGAGCAGTTCTTC
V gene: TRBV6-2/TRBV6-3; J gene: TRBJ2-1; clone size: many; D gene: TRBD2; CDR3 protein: CASTLRSGGASEQFF; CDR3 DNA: TGTGCCAGCACCCTACGGAGCGGGGGGGCGAGTGAGCAGTTCTTC
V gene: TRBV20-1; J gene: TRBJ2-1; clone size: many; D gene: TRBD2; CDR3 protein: CSATPGTSGYNEQFF; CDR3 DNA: TGCAGTGCCACACCAGGGACTAGCGGGTACAATGAGCAGTTCTTC
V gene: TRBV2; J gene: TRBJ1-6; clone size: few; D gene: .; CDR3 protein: CATKGSSYNSPLHF; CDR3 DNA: TGTGCCACGAAGGGGAGCTCCTATAATTCACCCCTCCACTTT
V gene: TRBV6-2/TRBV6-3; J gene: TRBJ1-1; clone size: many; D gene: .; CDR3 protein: CASSYVQGAFF; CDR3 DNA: TGTGCCAGCAGTTACGTCCAGGGAGCTTTCTTT
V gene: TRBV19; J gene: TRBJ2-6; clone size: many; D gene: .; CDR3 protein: CASSPGQPLFSGANVLTF; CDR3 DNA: TGTGCCAGTAGTCCTGGACAGCCTCTCTTCTCTGGGGCCAACGTCCTGACTTTC
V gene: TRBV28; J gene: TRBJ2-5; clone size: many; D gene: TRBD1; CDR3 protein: CASSWQGAPKGTQYF; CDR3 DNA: TGTGCCAGCAGTTGGCAGGGGGCGCCGAAGGGGACCCAGTACTTC
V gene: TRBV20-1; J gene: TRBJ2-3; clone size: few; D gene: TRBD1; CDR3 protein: CSAHRTGEEYF; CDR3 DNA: TGCAGTGCTCATAGGACAGGAGAGGAGTATTTT
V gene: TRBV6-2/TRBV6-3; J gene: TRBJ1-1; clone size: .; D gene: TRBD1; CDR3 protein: CASIWTGSAGTEAFF; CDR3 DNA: TGTGCCAGCATTTGGACAGGGAGCGCGGGCACTGAAGCTTTCTTT
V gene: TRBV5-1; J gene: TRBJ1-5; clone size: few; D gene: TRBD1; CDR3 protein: CASSPGQGEQPQHF; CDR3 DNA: TGCGCCAGCAGCCCGGGACAGGGTGAACAGCCCCAGCATTTT
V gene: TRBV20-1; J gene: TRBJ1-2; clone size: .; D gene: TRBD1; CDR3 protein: CSARRGVFQGGNYGYTF; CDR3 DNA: TGCAGTGCTAGACGTGGGGTTTTTCAGGGGGGAAACTATGGCTACACCTTC
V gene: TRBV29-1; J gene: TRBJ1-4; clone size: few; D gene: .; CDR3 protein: CSGRGAGHEKLFF; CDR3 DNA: TGCAGCGGACGAGGGGCCGGTCATGAAAAACTGTTTTTT
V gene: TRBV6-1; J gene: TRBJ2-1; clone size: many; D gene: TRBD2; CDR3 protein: CASAPSGRAGYNEQFF; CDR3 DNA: TGTGCCAGCGCGCCTAGCGGGAGGGCAGGTTACAATGAGCAGTTCTTC
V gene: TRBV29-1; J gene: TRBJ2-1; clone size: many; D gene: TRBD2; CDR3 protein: CSSSYPGLAVEQFF; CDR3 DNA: TGCAGCTCCTCTTATCCGGGACTAGCGGTTGAGCAGTTCTTC
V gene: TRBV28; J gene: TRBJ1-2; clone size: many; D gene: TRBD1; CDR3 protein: CASWLQGAADGYTF; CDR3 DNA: TGTGCCAGCTGGTTACAGGGGGCGGCGGATGGCTACACCTTC
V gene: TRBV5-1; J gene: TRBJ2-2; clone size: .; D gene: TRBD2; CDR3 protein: CASSLTSGSFTGELFF; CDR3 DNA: TGCGCCAGCAGCTTAACTAGCGGGAGTTTCACCGGGGAGCTGTTTTTT
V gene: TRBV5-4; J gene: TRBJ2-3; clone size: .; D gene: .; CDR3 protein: CAGGGQLPTDTQYF; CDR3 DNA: TGTGCGGGGGGGGGACAGCTTCCCACAGATACGCAGTATTTT
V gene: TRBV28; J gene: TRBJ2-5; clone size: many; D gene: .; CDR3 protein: CASSLRPFQETQYF; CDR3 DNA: TGTGCCAGCAGTTTAAGGCCTTTCCAAGAGACCCAGTACTTC
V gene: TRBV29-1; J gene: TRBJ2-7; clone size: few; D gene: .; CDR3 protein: CSVRRSTSYEQYF; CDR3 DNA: TGCAGCGTTCGTCGGTCCACCTCCTACGAGCAGTACTTC
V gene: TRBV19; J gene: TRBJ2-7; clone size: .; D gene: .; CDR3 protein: CAGRRGIGRSYEQYF; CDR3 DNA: TGTGCCGGGAGACGGGGGATCGGGCGGTCCTACGAGCAGTACTTC
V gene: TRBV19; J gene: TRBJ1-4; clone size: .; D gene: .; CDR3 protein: CASSTGTKNEKLFF; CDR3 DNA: TGTGCCAGTAGTACCGGGACAAAAAATGAAAAACTGTTTTTT
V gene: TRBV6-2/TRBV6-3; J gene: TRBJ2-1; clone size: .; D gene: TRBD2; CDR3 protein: CASSVSGKGRGEQFF; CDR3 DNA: TGTGCCAGCAGTGTTAGCGGGAAGGGTCGGGGTGAGCAGTTCTTC
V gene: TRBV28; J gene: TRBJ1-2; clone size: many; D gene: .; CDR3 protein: CASSLEGFNYGYTF; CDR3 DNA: TGTGCCAGCAGTTTGGAGGGATTCAACTATGGCTACACCTTC
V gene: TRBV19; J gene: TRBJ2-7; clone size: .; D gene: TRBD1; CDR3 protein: CASSKWQGAAEGEQYF; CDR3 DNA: TGTGCCAGTAGTAAGTGGCAGGGGGCCGCCGAAGGCGAGCAGTACTTC
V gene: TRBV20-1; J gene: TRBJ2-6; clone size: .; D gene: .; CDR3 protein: CSARGDGKSGANVLTF; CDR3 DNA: TGCAGTGCTAGGGGGGACGGGAAGTCTGGGGCCAACGTCCTGACTTTC
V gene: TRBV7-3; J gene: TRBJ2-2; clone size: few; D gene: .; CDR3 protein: CASSLMSGNTGELFF; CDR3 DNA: TGTGCCAGCAGCTTAATGTCAGGGAACACCGGGGAGCTGTTTTTT
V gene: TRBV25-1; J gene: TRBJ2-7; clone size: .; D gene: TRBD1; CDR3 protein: CASSWGTGMYF; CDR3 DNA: TGTGCCAGCTCATGGGGGACAGGGATGTACTTC
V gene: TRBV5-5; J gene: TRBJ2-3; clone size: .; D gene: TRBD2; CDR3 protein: CASSFKLAGGHGDTQYF; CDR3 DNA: TGTGCCAGCAGCTTCAAACTAGCGGGAGGCCACGGCGATACGCAGTATTTT
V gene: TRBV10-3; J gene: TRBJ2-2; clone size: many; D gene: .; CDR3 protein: CAISDPGLPAGELFF; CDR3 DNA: TGTGCCATCAGTGACCCGGGACTCCCCGCCGGGGAGCTGTTTTTT
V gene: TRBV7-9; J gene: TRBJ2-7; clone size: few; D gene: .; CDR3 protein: CASSLLSGLRDNEQYF; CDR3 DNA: TGTGCCAGCAGCTTACTGTCGGGGTTGAGGGACAATGAGCAGTACTTC
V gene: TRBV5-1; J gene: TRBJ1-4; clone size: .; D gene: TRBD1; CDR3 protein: CASSLHPDRVPEKLFF; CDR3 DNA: TGCGCCAGCAGCTTACACCCGGACAGGGTGCCTGAAAAACTGTTTTTT
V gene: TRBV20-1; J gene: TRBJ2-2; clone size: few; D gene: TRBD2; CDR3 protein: CSVSTSGRTNTGELFF; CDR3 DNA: TGCAGTGTTTCGACTAGCGGGAGGACGAACACCGGGGAGCTGTTTTTT
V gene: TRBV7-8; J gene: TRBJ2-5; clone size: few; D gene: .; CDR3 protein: CASSFTRSLIQETQYF; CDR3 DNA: TGTGCCAGCAGCTTCACACGAAGCCTTATCCAAGAGACCCAGTACTTC